In its sample, the clone carrying this T cell receptor beta chain was seen a few times. Its matching antigen is unknown. It was template switching that added a universal primer site, and there were unique molecular identifiers on the cDNA. TCRdb re-called the 5' RACE reads through MiXCR, storing one row per CDR3 protein. The sample contains about 1.7 million distinct CDR3 sequences, less than 35% of which appear only once. The sample comes from a study of identical twins. Study findings and constraints: Memory repertoires lacked the insertion deficit that abundant cord blood beta clonotypes showed.

From germline, CDR1 is LGHNA and CDR2 YNFKEQ. V was pared by 0 bases and J by 0 bases, with 5 bases between. The CDR3 sequence is 14 residues long. The source of this sequence is a newborn girl in good health. The sample comprised cord blood. This chain links TRBV4-2 with TRBJ1-1; D unclear. CDR3 residues: CASSQDNLNTEAFF. CDR3 nucleotides: TGTGCCAGCAGCCAAGACAATCTGAACACTGAAGCTTTCTTT.